This T cell receptor beta chain was retrieved from a study of blood T cell repertoires in COVID-19. Study as a whole: The United States, Italy and Spain provided the acute and convalescent COVID-19 samples. T cells, B-cell-depleted T cells, or PBMCs supplied cDNA or gDNA.

This clone appeared a few times. The authors' processing: Reference gene primers were amplified, and this amplification served to estimate nucleated cell counts. Profiling relied on immunoSEQ multiplex PCR, and the TCRdb table lists in-frame clones only, not all of them. The DNA gave D and trimming, while V, J and clone size come from that table. The table has about 52,000 clones, 80% to 90% seen once. The TCR sequence derives from a man between 60 and 75 years old with active COVID-19. Sequencing was done on a sample of peripheral blood.

Here the CDR3 DNA reads TGTGCCAGCAGTCCGGGACTAGCGGGAGACAATGAGCAGTTCTTC. Amino acid sequence: CASSPGLAGDNEQFF. The V call is TRBV6-8, the J call TRBJ2-1; 14 positions agree with TRBD2. This CDR3 spans 15 amino acids. The germline V gene encodes CDR1 MNHGY and CDR2 SAAAGT. Trimming cost V 5 bases and J 5 bases; bases outside gene matches: 2.